This T cell receptor beta chain is from a study of tumor and adjacent non-tumor tissue in lung cancer. Overall study context: Histology: under 15 adenocarcinoma, a couple of squamous cell carcinoma, 1 small cell lung cancer. About 4.17 million productive TCRbeta reads were obtained per sample on average. Study outcomes and limitations: Tumor tissue had significantly higher TCR diversity than normal lung.

RNA was extracted from bulk tissue without any cell sorting. Donors were chemotherapy-naive, newly diagnosed lung cancer surgical patients in China, August–November 2014. V dropped 10 bases and J dropped 1 base, with 17 bases sitting between them. CDR1 is SGHAT and CDR2 is FQNNGV in the germline V gene. This CDR3 comprises 15 residues. TCRbeta libraries were built with three rounds of nested PCR, modified from ARM-PCR. MiXCR, applied by TCRdb to the multiplex PCR reads, yields one record per CDR3 protein. In the table there are about 75,000 distinct CDR3 sequences, roughly 80% of which are singletons. Remarks on this clonotype: Antigen: not known.

J is TRBJ1-5 and V is TRBV11-2; D is unresolved. The clonotype was recovered from a woman aged 45 to 65 with non-small cell lung cancer. Material for sequencing was lung tumor tissue. The CDR3, as DNA: TGTGCCAACAGTTTTTATGGATTGAGCAATCAGCCCCAGCATTTT. The encoded protein is CANSFYGLSNQPQHF.